These T cell receptor beta chains were read from a single sample in a study of blood T cell repertoires in COVID-19. Measured with immunoSEQ multiplex PCR; TCRdb has only the in-frame clones, and not every one. The sample contains 200,000 to 250,000 clones, 80% to 85% of which appear only once. The sample consisted of peripheral blood. These receptors originate from a woman aged 80 or older with COVID-19, enrolled during active disease. Both conserved end residues are part of each CDR3. D genes are given only for firm matches. The size of a clone is reported for some rows only, either as once, few or many, or as a class for expanded clones.

clone size	V gene	D gene	J gene	CDR3 DNA	CDR3 protein
NA	TRBV6-5	TRBD2	TRBJ2-7	TGTGCCAGCAGTTACTCTGGGCTAGCGGTCTACGAGCAGTACTTC	CASSYSGLAVYEQYF
few	TRBV7-2	NA	TRBJ2-7	TGTGCCAGCAGCTTAGGAGCGGCGCAGTACTTC	CASSLGAAQYF
NA	TRBV2	NA	TRBJ1-1	TGTGCCAGCAGTCGCCGAGGAATGATGCCTGAAGCTTTCTTT	CASSRRGMMPEAFF
NA	TRBV5-6	NA	TRBJ2-1	TGTGCCAGCAGAACGCTATTATTCTCCTACAATGAGCAGTTCTTC	CASRTLLFSYNEQFF
NA	TRBV28	TRBD1	TRBJ1-5	TGTGCCATCCAACAGGGGTTGAATCAGCCCCAGCATTTT	CAIQQGLNQPQHF
once	TRBV18	NA	TRBJ2-3	TGTGCCAGCTCACCACGGACAACAGATACGCAGTATTTT	CASSPRTTDTQYF
NA	TRBV6-6	TRBD2	TRBJ2-1	TGTGCCAGCAGTTATTCCGGGACTAGCGGCAATGAGCAGTTCTTC	CASSYSGTSGNEQFF
NA	TRBV5-1	TRBD1	TRBJ2-7	TGCGCCAGCAGCTTGGGTGCGACAGGGGTTTCCTACGAGCAGTACTTC	CASSLGATGVSYEQYF
few	TRBV15	NA	TRBJ1-6	TGTGCCACCAGCAGAGATTGGGCCCCCGGGGCCCTCCACTTT	CATSRDWAPGALHF
NA	TRBV9	NA	TRBJ2-7	TGTGCCAGCAGCGTAGGATGGGGGCCGGGATCCTACGAGCAGTACTTC	CASSVGWGPGSYEQYF
few	TRBV28	TRBD2	TRBJ2-7	TGTGCCAGCAGTCCTTTGGGGGCGGGAGGGGGCTACGAGCAGTACTTC	CASSPLGAGGGYEQYF
NA	TRBV6-5	TRBD1	TRBJ1-1	TGTGCCAGCAGCCTGCAGGGGGCAATAACTGAAGCTTTCTTT	CASSLQGAITEAFF
NA	TRBV5-4	NA	TRBJ1-2	TGTGCCAGCAGCGCGGACTTTTCGGCCGCAAGCTATGGCTACACCTTC	CASSADFSAASYGYTF
NA	TRBV5-1	TRBD2	TRBJ2-7	TGCGCCAGCAGCCGAACCCTAGCGGGGGGAATAGAGCAGTACTTC	CASSRTLAGGIEQYF
once	TRBV3-1/TRBV3-2	NA	TRBJ2-1	TGTGCCAGCAGCCAAGAGGCAGGGAGGTACAATGAGCAGTTCTTC	CASSQEAGRYNEQFF
few	TRBV29-1	NA	TRBJ1-1	TGCAGCGTTGAACACAGCCCGGACACTGAAGCTTTCTTT	CSVEHSPDTEAFF
once	TRBV10-3	NA	TRBJ2-3	TGTGCCGCGAGGGGGGGAACAGATACGCAGTATTTT	CAARGGTDTQYF
NA	TRBV10-1	NA	TRBJ1-5	TGCGCCAGCAGTGACAGGGTGTCATATCAGCCCCAGCATTTT	CASSDRVSYQPQHF
NA	TRBV30	NA	TRBJ1-2	TGTGCCTGGAGCCCCGACGGGAGGGGCTACACCTTC	CAWSPDGRGYTF
once	TRBV11-3	NA	TRBJ1-1	TGTGCCAGCAGCTTGAGGAGAGGCACTGAAGCTTTCTTT	CASSLRRGTEAFF
NA	TRBV5-1	TRBD1	TRBJ2-6	TGCGCCAGCAGAGGGGTCTTTGGGGACAGTGAGAGCTCTGGGGCCAACGTCCTGACTTTC	CASRGVFGDSESSGANVLTF
NA	TRBV3-1/TRBV3-2	NA	TRBJ1-2	TGTGCCAGCAGCCAAGTCCGGCGGGATGGCTACACCTTC	CASSQVRRDGYTF
NA	TRBV28	TRBD1	TRBJ1-4	TGTGCCAGCAACCCAACTGGGACAGGGCTTGCAACTAATGAAAAACTGTTTTTT	CASNPTGTGLATNEKLFF
NA	TRBV6-5	TRBD1	TRBJ1-2	TGTGCCAGCAGTTCCCGGACAGGGTATGGCTACACCTTC	CASSSRTGYGYTF
NA	TRBV27	NA	TRBJ1-3	TGTGCCAGCAGTCCCGTAAACGACAGGCGCTCTGGAAACACCATATATTTT	CASSPVNDRRSGNTIYF
NA	TRBV6-1	NA	TRBJ1-2	TGTGCCAGCAGTGAAAATCCCAGATATGGCTACACCTTC	CASSENPRYGYTF
NA	TRBV7-2	TRBD1	TRBJ2-3	TGTGCCAGCAGCAAGACAGGGGGCCCCGATACGCAGTATTTT	CASSKTGGPDTQYF
NA	TRBV9	TRBD1	TRBJ2-4	TGTGCCAGCAGCGTAGGGACAGGGCTAAACATTCAGTACTTC	CASSVGTGLNIQYF
once	TRBV18	NA	TRBJ1-4	TGTGCCAGCTCCACTACCAGGGCGACTAATGAAAAACTGTTTTTT	CASSTTRATNEKLFF
NA	TRBV4-1	NA	TRBJ1-3	TGCGCCAGCAGCCAAGACGAGGTCGAGGGCACCATATATTTT	CASSQDEVEGTIYF
NA	TRBV2	TRBD1	TRBJ2-1	TGTGCCAGCAGTGTGAGGACAGGGTTATACAATGAGCAGTTCTTC	CASSVRTGLYNEQFF
NA	TRBV6-1	NA	TRBJ1-1	TGTGCCAGCAGTGAAGGAGTGAGAGGAACTGAAGCTTTCTTT	CASSEGVRGTEAFF
NA	TRBV28	TRBD1	TRBJ2-7	TGTGCCAGCAGTGTACCGGGACAGGGATCCTACGAGCAGTACTTC	CASSVPGQGSYEQYF
NA	TRBV6-6	NA	TRBJ2-7	TGTGCCAGCAGTAGCGACTACGAGCAGTACTTC	CASSSDYEQYF
once	TRBV28	NA	TRBJ2-1	TGTGCCAGCTCCATACACCCATCCTACAATGAGCAGTTCTTC	CASSIHPSYNEQFF
NA	TRBV27	NA	TRBJ1-4	TGTGCCAGCAGTTTATACAGGGCAGGTGATGAAAAACTGTTTTTT	CASSLYRAGDEKLFF
once	TRBV28	NA	TRBJ1-5	TGTGCCAGCAGTTTAACAGGGCCTCATCAGCCCCAGCATTTT	CASSLTGPHQPQHF
few	TRBV28	NA	TRBJ1-3	TGTGCCAGCAGTTTAGACCCGAGGAGCCTTTCTGGAAACACCATATATTTT	CASSLDPRSLSGNTIYF
NA	TRBV7-9	NA	TRBJ1-2	TGTGCCAGCAGCTTAGAACCCCCCCGAGCTAACTATGGCTACACCTTC	CASSLEPPRANYGYTF
NA	TRBV7-9	NA	TRBJ2-1	TGTGCCAGCAGCTTAAGGGGGAATGAGCAGTTCTTC	CASSLRGNEQFF
NA	TRBV2	TRBD2	TRBJ2-7	TGTGCCAGCAGACTTAGCGGGGGCCCTTCCTACGAGCAGTACTTC	CASRLSGGPSYEQYF
many	TRBV7-9	NA	TRBJ2-1	TGTGCCAGCAGCCCCCTAGGATACAATGAGCAGTTCTTC	CASSPLGYNEQFF
NA	TRBV7-2	NA	TRBJ1-1	TGTGCCAGCAGCTTGGCGGGACTTGGCACTGAAGCTTTCTTT	CASSLAGLGTEAFF
NA	TRBV28	NA	TRBJ2-7	TGTGCCAGCAGTTTAAGTGGGAGCTCCTACGAGCAGTACTTC	CASSLSGSSYEQYF
NA	TRBV30	NA	TRBJ2-5	TGTGCCTGGAGTCGGGGGTTGGAGACCCAGTACTTC	CAWSRGLETQYF
few	TRBV28	NA	TRBJ1-2	TGTGCCAGCAGTTTAGGCAACTATGGCTACACCTTC	CASSLGNYGYTF
NA	TRBV18	NA	TRBJ1-4	TGTGCCAGCTCACCGCCCGGAGGGGCAGGAGAAAAACTGTTTTTT	CASSPPGGAGEKLFF
NA	TRBV7-6	TRBD2	TRBJ2-1	TGTGCCAGCAGCCGGACTAGCGCATCCCTCAATGAGCAGTTCTTC	CASSRTSASLNEQFF
NA	TRBV6-1	NA	TRBJ1-2	TGTGCCAGCAGTGACGCAGGGCGATTTGGCTACACCTTC	CASSDAGRFGYTF
few	TRBV5-4	TRBD2	TRBJ2-5	TGTGCCAGCAGCGCGTCTAGCGGGAGGGAGACCCAGTACTTC	CASSASSGRETQYF